A selection of T cell receptor beta chains follows, all from one sample in a study of T cells expressing NK-cell markers. TCRdb reanalyzed the 5' RACE reads and collapses them to one entry per CDR3 protein, without DNA. The specimen's table records tens of thousands of distinct CDR3 sequences. Sequenced: blood T cells: a sorted CD56 or NKG2C T cell subset, CD4+ or CD8+ T cells, or bulk PBMC T cells (not recorded which). Every receptor here comes from a woman aged 18-70 years in good health. CDR3s include the opening cysteine and the closing phenylalanine or tryptophan.

J gene	V gene	CDR3 protein
TRBJ1-5	TRBV20-1	CSAREGDHQPQHF
TRBJ2-7	TRBV27	CASSLGAENRHYEQYF
TRBJ2-1	TRBV7-2	CASSNTSVLIYNEQFF
TRBJ2-7	TRBV4-1	CASSQRQVPSYEQYF
TRBJ1-5	TRBV2	CASGDRSAYNQPQHF
TRBJ2-7	TRBV10-2	CASSQDGTSRYEQYF
TRBJ1-2	TRBV29-1	CSVGAGGLSGYTF
TRBJ2-5	TRBV4-1	CASSQDGTQETQYF
TRBJ2-3	TRBV3-1	CASSQALAGTDTQYF
TRBJ2-7	TRBV10-3	CAISEASGVYEQYF
TRBJ2-5	TRBV5-1	CASSQRQGQETQYF
TRBJ2-1	TRBV19	CASAQRREDEQFF
TRBJ1-2	TRBV6-1	CASSNGAGDYGYTF
TRBJ1-4	TRBV4-1	CASSQGFTNEKLFF
TRBJ2-2	TRBV27	CASSTRTTGELFF
TRBJ2-2	TRBV25-1	CASSPRTRVGELFF
TRBJ2-1	TRBV12-3/TRBV12-4	CASRAGGRSYNEQFF
TRBJ2-7	TRBV9	CASSLGQGPIYEQYF
TRBJ2-7	TRBV27	CASSPAVDPPYEQYF
TRBJ2-7	TRBV21-1	CASSKGDSYSLHEQYF
TRBJ2-7	TRBV5-1	CASSFGTGFTEQYF
TRBJ1-1	TRBV7-9	CASSLGTEEAFF
TRBJ1-1	TRBV25-1	CASSDIPVGGTEAFF
TRBJ1-5	TRBV7-8	CASSLASVLEFSNQPQHF
TRBJ2-1	TRBV7-9	CASSSTDRGRYNEQFF
TRBJ1-6	TRBV5-1	CASSMTGQSSYNSPLHF
TRBJ2-7	TRBV5-1	CASSYGLAGEFYEQYF
TRBJ2-1	TRBV29-1	CSVETSVNNEQFF
TRBJ2-7	TRBV19	CASSSGSGTGPPYEQYF
TRBJ2-1	TRBV2	CASSEVLDGGYNEQFF
TRBJ2-1	TRBV5-1	CASSLAVAGASQYNEQFF
TRBJ2-1	TRBV7-9	CASSHPTGLAGDDEQFF
TRBJ2-1	TRBV12-3/TRBV12-4	CASSLGGRPYTGFF
TRBJ2-7	TRBV20-1	CSARNDGGLYEQYF
TRBJ1-5	TRBV7-9	CASSDRVSNQPQHF
TRBJ1-2	TRBV27	CASSASTWNYGYTF
TRBJ2-1	TRBV29-1	CSGTSDYNEQFF
TRBJ2-7	TRBV27	CASSLIPGGYEQYF
TRBJ2-1	TRBV5-6	CASSLVARGNEQFF
TRBJ2-1	TRBV29-1	CSVRLTSGRINEQFF
TRBJ2-2	TRBV12-3/TRBV12-4	CASRRGGDTGELFF